This T cell receptor beta chain was observed in a study of metastatic and nonmetastatic thyroid tumors. Study details: Repertoire comparison spanned blood and tumor or nodule tissue of malignant and benign thyroid patients. Study-wide results and limits: Benign nodules reportedly had significantly lower TCR beta diversity than malignant thyroid tumors in blood and tumor.

In the study's own analysis: What underpinned the distant-metastasis classifier for papillary thyroid cancer was the set of CDR3 differences across clinicopathological groups. TCRdb re-called clones via MiXCR from the PCR reads. None of the V and J calls come from the authors' own analysis; TCRdb made them. The sample shows some 30,000 clones, just under 30% of them seen only once. Worth noting for this clone: Its antigen remains unknown.

V was cut by 0 bases and J by 0 bases, with 9 bases left in between. Germline loops: CDR1 LGHNA, CDR2 YNFKEQ. CDR3 length equals 16 residues. Ahead of thyroid surgery, no patient had received treatment of any kind. V is TRBV4-2 and J is TRBJ1-3; D remains ambiguous. Input material: blood. The sequence derives from a female donor with papillary thyroid cancer or a benign thyroid nodule (not recorded which). Some clones in this sample may be carry-over from other donors' samples. In DNA form, the CDR3 reads TGTGCCAGCAGCCAAGATCCGGGAGACTCTGGAAACACCATATATTTT. Translating gives CASSQDPGDSGNTIYF.